One sample yielded the 27 T cell receptor beta chains listed below, sequenced in a study of T-cell memory formation after mild COVID-19. TCRdb re-called the 5' RACE reads through MiXCR, storing one row per CDR3 protein. The sample includes around 250,000 distinct CDR3 sequences, around 16% seen only once; the top ten take 23%. Sequencing was carried out using PBMCs or a T cell subset sorted from them (not recorded which). The receptors here all came from a young man who had mild COVID-19 (a few samples of this study predate the infection). Cell type and time point are not known.

In this sample, this clonotype turned up a few times. The chain links TRBV14 to TRBJ2-7; the D gene is possibly TRBD2 (6 bases). V was trimmed by 0 bases and J by 3 bases, leaving 15 bases between them. The CDR3 totals 16 residues. Germline lookup yields CDR1 SGHDN and CDR2 FVKESK. For the CDR3, the DNA is TGTGCCAGCAGCCAAGATGGTAGCGGACTTTACTACGAGCAGTACTTC. It specifies CASSQDGSGLYYEQYF. Full variable domain (rest looked up from reference TRBV14 and TRBJ2-7): EAGVTQFPSHSVIEKGQTVTLRCDPISGHDNLYWYRRVMGKEIKFLLHFVKESKQDESGMPNNRFLAERTGGTYSTLKVQPAELEDSGVYFCASSQDGSGLYYEQYFGPGTRLTVT.

This clonotype was observed a handful of times. The rearrangement joins TRBV6-1 to TRBJ1-1; D is ambiguous. This CDR3 has 13 amino acids. Germline V gene data show CDR1 as MNHNS and CDR2 as SASEGT. Trimming took 9 bases from V and 11 from J, leaving 22 bases between them. CDR3 nucleotides: TGTGCCAGTCAAATAACCGACACCCCGGCCGCTTTCTTT. Its protein is CASQITDTPAAFF.

The J gene is TRBJ2-7, the V gene TRBV20-1; 8 nucleotides align to TRBD1. The CDR3 totals 11 residues. J was trimmed by 6 bases and V by 6 bases; bases with no gene match: 4. CDR1 is DFQATT and CDR2 is SNEGSKA in the germline V gene (reference sequence). This CDR3 is CSARTGPEQYV. The CDR3 nucleotides are TGCAGTGCGAGGACAGGGCCCGAGCAGTACGTC.

This clonotype was seen at least ten times. The V gene is TRBV6-1, the J gene TRBJ1-1; 7 positions agree with TRBD1. V gave up 1 base and J gave up 4 bases; unmatched junction bases: 9. Germline loops: CDR1 MNHNS, CDR2 SASEGT. The CDR3 covers 16 residues. The CDR3 loop is CASSEEGGGAVTEAFF. CDR3 nucleotides: TGTGCCAGCAGTGAAGAGGGAGGGGGCGCAGTCACTGAAGCTTTCTTT.

This clonotype has only a few counts. V and J are TRBV28 and TRBJ2-4, with D perhaps matching TRBD1 (5 bases). Trimming shortened V by 3 bases and J by 7 bases, and 13 bases separated the two germline ends. Germline V CDR1 and CDR2: MDHEN, SYDVKM. The CDR3 is 14 amino acids. CDR3 loop: CASSFRSGRNIQYF. The CDR3 bases are TGTGCCAGCAGTTTTCGGTCAGGGCGGAACATTCAGTACTTC.

This clonotype has more than one count but fewer than ten. Written as DNA, the CDR3 is TGCGCCAGCAGCCAAGGTCCGAGACGGGATAATGAAAAACTGTTTTTT. It specifies CASSQGPRRDNEKLFF. The chain links TRBV4-3 to TRBJ1-4; D unclear. Between the trimmed V and J ends, which lost 1 base and 4 bases, there was a span of 13 bases. Germline assignment: CDR1 LGHNA and CDR2 YSLEER. The CDR3 totals 16 residues.

This clonotype came up a few times. The CDR3 protein is CANQDRGPFSGANVLTF. CDR3 nucleotides: TGCGCCAACCAGGACAGGGGCCCTTTCTCTGGGGCCAACGTCCTGACTTTC. V is TRBV5-1 and J is TRBJ2-6, with 9 bases that match TRBD1. CDR3 length: 17 residues. Germline CDR1 and CDR2: SGHRS and YFSETQ. Losses at the gene ends were 9 bases for V and 0 bases for J; bases not matched to a gene: 10. Complete variable domain (other parts from reference TRBV5-1 and TRBJ2-6): KAGVTQTPRYLIKTRGQQVTLSCSPISGHRSVSWYQQTPGQGLQFLFEYFSETQRNKGNFPGRFSGRQFSNSRSEMNVSTLELGDSALYLCANQDRGPFSGANVLTFGAGSRLTVL.

The V call is TRBV25-1, the J call TRBJ2-7; possibly TRBD1 or TRBD2 for D (6 bases each). Trimming shortened V by 1 base and J by 3 bases, and 16 bases separated the two germline ends. Germline V gives CDR1 MGHDK, CDR2 SYGVNS. This CDR3 is 16 amino acids long. CDR3 DNA: TGTGCCAGCAGTGAATTAGGGGCAGGGGAGGTCTACGAGCAGTACTTC. It translates to CASSELGAGEVYEQYF.

This clonotype was recorded at least ten times. The chain has TRBV12-3 or TRBV12-4 and TRBJ2-3; D possibly corresponds to TRBD2 (6 bases). The CDR3 runs to 16 residues. Trimming left V 3 bases short and J 2 bases short, with 15 bases between. The CDR3 loop is CASSFGSGDLTDTQYF. The CDR3 nucleotides are TGTGCCAGCAGTTTTGGTAGCGGTGACCTCACAGATACGCAGTATTTT.

This clonotype was counted only a few times. The chain has TRBV7-2 and TRBJ2-5; a possible D gene is TRBD1 (7 bases). Germline CDR1 is SGHTA and CDR2 is FQGNSA. The CDR3 runs 15 residues. V was cut by 4 bases and J by 1 base, with 13 bases left in between. CDR3 DNA sequence: TGTGCCAGCAGCTCCAGGAGGGGGCTCCAAGAGACCCAGTACTTC. Protein: CASSSRRGLQETQYF.

The chain combines TRBV5-5 with TRBJ2-7; D unresolved. The CDR3 is 11 residues long. Germline V lookup: CDR1 SGHKS, CDR2 YYEKEE (reference sequence). V was cut by 0 bases and J by 10 bases, with 8 bases left in between. The CDR3 reads CASSLDQLQYF. Written as DNA, the CDR3 is TGTGCCAGCAGCTTGGATCAGTTACAGTACTTC.

The chain carries TRBV6-5 and TRBJ1-6; D is unclear. Germline V gene data show CDR1 as MNHEY and CDR2 as SVGAGI. The V gene lost 2 bases and the J gene lost 7 bases, with 15 bases spanning the gap. The CDR3 is made up of 16 amino acids. The CDR3 region is CASSYTSGKENSPLHF. CDR3 sequence (DNA): TGTGCCAGCAGTTACACTTCCGGGAAAGAAAATTCACCCCTCCACTTT.

This clonotype appeared a few times. The chain combines TRBV3-1 with TRBJ1-1, with D perhaps matching TRBD1 (5 bases). Germline-derived CDR1 and CDR2 are LGHDT and YNNKEL (reference sequence). V was pared by 8 bases and J by 4 bases, with 14 bases between. This CDR3 spans 13 amino acids. In DNA, the CDR3 is TGTGCCAGCTCCGGGGACGGTGGCACTGAAGCTTTCTTT. This codes for CASSGDGGTEAFF. The entire variable domain, with the rest obtained from reference TRBV3-1 and TRBJ1-1, is as follows: DTAVSQTPKYLVTQMGNDKSIKCEQNLGHDTMYWYKQDSKKFLKIMFSYNNKELIINETVPNRFSPKSPDKAHLNLHINSLELGDSAVYFCASSGDGGTEAFFGQGTRLTVV.

CDR3 protein: CASSYRDRTYNEQFF. In DNA form, the CDR3 reads TGTGCCAGCAGCTACCGGGACAGGACTTACAATGAGCAGTTCTTC. The rearrangement uses TRBV5-5 and TRBJ2-1, with 8 bases fitting TRBD1. The length of the CDR3 is 15 residues. Germline V gene sequence: CDR1 SGHKS, CDR2 YYEKEE (reference sequence). J lost 4 bases, V lost 3 bases, and 6 bases had no gene match.

This chain uses TRBV21-1 with TRBJ2-7; the table gives TRBD1 as D, unverified against the DNA. TRBV21-1 is termed a pseudogene. The CDR3 has 14 amino acids. CDR3 sequence (DNA): TGTGCCAGCAGACCGGGACAGGGTCCCTACGAGCAGTACGTC. It codes for CASRPGQGPYEQYV.

The DNA of the CDR3 is TGTGCCAGCAGCCAAGTCGTTCTGGAAACCTCCTACAATGAGCAGTTCTTC. This encodes CASSQVVLETSYNEQFF. V and J are TRBV4-2 and TRBJ2-1; unclear D gene. CDR1 is LGHNA and CDR2 is YNFKEQ in the germline V gene. The V end lost 1 base, the J end lost 0 bases, and 13 bases lay between the germline ends. The CDR3 has 17 residues.

This clonotype occurred many times. This rearrangement joins TRBV5-1 to TRBJ2-3; the match to TRBD1 covers 8 bases. The V segment lost 2 bases and the J segment 1 base; nucleotides outside the gene matches: 9. The germline CDR1 and CDR2 sequences are SGHRS and YFSETQ. CDR3 length: 17 residues. The CDR3 protein is CASSFLRTGSGTDTQYF. The DNA of the CDR3 is TGCGCCAGCAGCTTCCTGCGGACAGGGTCGGGCACAGATACGCAGTATTTT.

The rearrangement uses TRBV18 and TRBJ1-1; D possibly corresponds to TRBD1 (5 bases). The V end was cut by 1 base, the J end by 3 bases, with 9 bases between. CDR1 is KGHSH, CDR2 LQKENI, per germline. The CDR3 sequence is 14 residues long. CDR3: CASSPRGGYTEAFF. As DNA, the CDR3 is TGTGCCAGCTCACCACGCGGGGGGTACACTGAAGCTTTCTTT.

This clonotype was found many times. The chain links TRBV7-2 to TRBJ2-3; TRBD1 agrees at 8 bases. This CDR3 region has 15 residues. Per germline, CDR1 SGHTA and CDR2 FQGNSA. V was pared by 2 bases and J by 6 bases, with 7 bases of the junction left unmatched. The CDR3 DNA reads TGTGCCAGCAGCTTAACAGGGGGTGAACTGGATACGCAGTATTTT. It codes for CASSLTGGELDTQYF.

This sequence joins TRBV5-6 and TRBJ2-3, with D tentatively TRBD2 (6 bases). V lost 4 bases, J lost 3 bases, and 9 bases lay in between. In germline, CDR1 is SGHDT, CDR2 YYEEEE. The CDR3 length is 13 residues. This chain's CDR3 is CASSVAGTDTQYF. The CDR3 DNA follows: TGTGCCAGCAGCGTCGCGGGAACAGATACGCAGTATTTT.

This clonotype came up many times. The chain has TRBV20-1 and TRBJ2-1; 11 bases align to TRBD2. Germline-derived CDR1 and CDR2 are DFQATT and SNEGSKA (reference sequence). V was pared by 7 bases and J by 4 bases, with 9 bases of the junction left unmatched. This CDR3 comprises 15 residues. The CDR3 loop reads CSVPTTSGGYNEQFF. In nucleotides, the CDR3 is TGCAGTGTTCCAACCACTAGCGGGGGATACAATGAGCAGTTCTTC.

This clonotype was observed a few times. The chain uses TRBV12-3 or TRBV12-4 and TRBJ1-5; TRBD1 agrees at 7 bases. After removal of 5 bases from V and 4 bases from J, the junction contained 5 bases not matched to a gene. The CDR3 is 14 residues long. This chain's CDR3 is CASSRQGGNQPQHF. The DNA for the CDR3 is TGTGCCAGCAGTAGACAGGGTGGAAATCAGCCCCAGCATTTT.

The chain employs TRBV12-3 or TRBV12-4 and TRBJ2-5; 7 bases match TRBD1. With V trimmed by 3 bases and J by 2 bases, 3 bases remained unmatched. This CDR3 has 14 amino acids. The CDR3 loop reads CASSFKTGQETQYF. Written as DNA, the CDR3 is TGTGCCAGCAGTTTTAAGACAGGGCAAGAGACCCAGTACTTC.

The chain recombines TRBV5-5 with TRBJ1-2; TRBD1 aligns across 7 bases. V shed 4 bases and J 4 bases; nucleotides not matched to a gene: 7. The V gene's germline CDR1 is SGHKS and CDR2 YYEKEE (reference sequence). The CDR3 runs to 14 residues. The CDR3 DNA is TGTGCCAGCAGCCGCACGGACAGGACCTATGGCTACACCTTC. It translates to CASSRTDRTYGYTF.

As for this clonotype: Compared with germline, one end of the junction differs, possibly owing to a read error. The gene calls are TRBV7-2 and TRBJ2-7, with a tentative D call TRBD2 (6 bases). This CDR3 spans 14 amino acids. CDR1 is SGHTA, CDR2 FQGNSA, per germline. The CDR3 is CASRLGGDRYDQYF. The CDR3 nucleotides are TGTGCCAGCAGGTTGGGCGGGGATCGTTACGACCAGTACTTC.

The V gene is TRBV4-1, the J gene TRBJ2-6; a weak D match, TRBD1 (6 bases). The V gene lost 4 bases and the J gene lost 2 bases, with 15 bases spanning the gap. Germline-derived CDR1 and CDR2 are MGHRA and YSYEKL. This CDR3 contains 17 residues. The CDR3 sequence: CASSRPQGSAGANVLTF. DNA of the CDR3: TGCGCCAGCAGCCGCCCTCAGGGGAGCGCTGGGGCCAACGTCCTGACTTTC.

This clonotype was found a few times. The rearrangement uses TRBV5-6 and TRBJ2-2, with TRBD2 as a possible D gene (6 bases). Trimming stripped 4 bases from V and 4 bases from J, with 14 bases between. Per the germline V gene, CDR1 is SGHDT and CDR2 is YYEEEE. The CDR3 runs to 15 residues. CDR3 bases: TGTGCCAGCAGCGGAGGGGACCGTCGCACCGGGGAGCTGTTTTTT. It yields the protein CASSGGDRRTGELFF.